This passage covers 29 T cell receptor beta chains from one sample sequenced in a study of T cell changes during pregnancy in multiple sclerosis. Sequenced by immunoSEQ multiplex PCR; TCRdb stores in-frame clones only, minus some. The sample includes approximately 90,000 clones, 91% seen only once; the top ten take 1.5% to 2%. Sequenced here: peripheral blood, sampled after pregnancy. The receptors shown here come from a female donor in good health, enrolled as a control in a pregnancy study.

The J gene is TRBJ2-3, the V gene TRBV7-3; D perhaps matches TRBD1 (5 bases). The CDR3 runs to 17 residues. Per the germline V gene, CDR1 is SGHTA and CDR2 is FQGTGA. V was trimmed by 0 bases and J by 0 bases, leaving 13 bases between them. The CDR3 DNA follows: TGTGCCAGCAGCTTAACCGAAAAGGGGCCTAGCACAGATACGCAGTATTTT. This gives the protein CASSLTEKGPSTDTQYF.

CDR3 DNA: TGTGCCAGCAGCTATACTACCGGGACAGGGGACTACAATGAGCAGTTCTTC. This translates into CASSYTTGTGDYNEQFF. V is TRBV28 and J is TRBJ2-1; 10 nucleotides align to TRBD1. In germline, CDR1 is MDHEN, CDR2 SYDVKM. The V segment lost 6 bases and the J segment 3 bases; nucleotides outside the gene matches: 11. The CDR3 runs to 17 residues.

The rearrangement links TRBV15 to TRBJ2-7, with D maybe TRBD2 (5 bases). This CDR3 has 11 residues. Germline V CDR1 and CDR2: LNHNV, YYDKDF (reference sequence). Trimming removed 11 bases from V and 4 bases from J, with 12 bases in between. This CDR3 reads CAPGSGYEQYF. CDR3 DNA sequence: TGTGCCCCCGGTTCGGGGTACGAGCAGTACTTC.

This clone was seen once. The chain recombines TRBV2 with TRBJ2-7, with 8 bases that match TRBD1. Germline V gene data show CDR1 as SNHLY and CDR2 as FYNNEI. V dropped 6 bases and J dropped 0; count of bases not matched to a gene: 7. The CDR3 extends over 15 amino acids. CDR3 region: CASSPGQATSYEQYF. The CDR3 coding sequence is TGTGCCAGCAGCCCGGGACAGGCTACCTCCTACGAGCAGTACTTC.

This clone was seen once. The chain has TRBV5-1 and TRBJ2-3; 10 nucleotides match TRBD1. CDR1 is SGHRS and CDR2 is YFSETQ in the germline V gene. The CDR3 totals 17 residues. J was trimmed by 5 bases and V by 0 bases; bases with no gene match: 9. CDR3 residues: CASSLALVGQGKDTQYF. The CDR3 DNA is TGCGCCAGCAGCTTGGCCCTCGTGGGACAGGGGAAAGATACGCAGTATTTT.

V and J are TRBV7-9 and TRBJ2-1, with 11 bases identical to TRBD2. Unmatched junction bases numbered 2, after V lost 3 bases and J lost 4 bases. Germline lookup yields CDR1 SEHNR and CDR2 FQNEAQ (reference sequence). The CDR3 contains 15 residues. The CDR3 reads CASSFRLAGYNEQFF. The CDR3 DNA sequence: TGTGCCAGCAGCTTTCGACTAGCGGGGTACAATGAGCAGTTCTTC.

The J gene is TRBJ2-7, the V gene TRBV4-3, with 8 nucleotides matching TRBD2. Looked up from germline, CDR1 is LGHNA and CDR2 is YSLEER. The CDR3 is made up of 14 amino acids. Trimming at V came to 4 bases and at J to 4 bases, leaving 6 bases not matched to a gene. In DNA, the CDR3 is TGCGCCAGCAGCCTACAGCGGGGGCCGTACGAGCAGTACTTC. Amino acids: CASSLQRGPYEQYF.

The rearrangement joins TRBV19 to TRBJ2-5, with TRBD1 matching 10 bases. CDR3 length: 14 amino acids. With 5 bases clipped from V and 10 bases from J, the junction kept 10 bases outside the gene matches. The germline gives CDR1 LNHDA, CDR2 SQIVND (reference sequence). DNA of the CDR3: TGTGCCAGTAGTCCCGACAGGGGGCGGGTCGTCCAGTACTTC. Translating it yields CASSPDRGRVVQYF.

Note on this clone: The junction and the germline gene differ at one end; a read error may be behind it. V and J are TRBV11-3 and TRBJ2-2; 7 positions match TRBD1. The germline V gene encodes CDR1 SGHNT and CDR2 YENEEA. This CDR3 has 16 residues. In DNA, the CDR3 is TGTGCCAGCAGCCTAGAGGGGGCCGCGAACACCGGGGAGCTGTTTTTT. As protein: CASSLEGAANTGELFF. Complete variable domain (other parts from reference TRBV11-3 and TRBJ2-2): EAGVVQSPRYKIIEKKQPVAFWCNPISGHNTLYWYLQNLGQGPELLIRYENEEAVDDSQLPKDRFSAERLKGVDSTLKIQPAELGDSAVYLCASSLEGAANTGELFFGEGSRLTVL.

This clone was seen more than once but under ten times. The rearrangement joins TRBV4-3 to TRBJ1-4; possible D gene TRBD1, 5 bases. The CDR3 is 15 residues long. Germline V CDR1 and CDR2: LGHNA, YSLEER. V was clipped by 1 base and J by 7 bases, with 13 bases between them. The CDR3 loop is CASSQGDLLGEKLFF. DNA for the CDR3: TGCGCCAGCAGCCAAGGGGACTTACTGGGTGAAAAACTGTTTTTT.

This clone has only one observation. The rearrangement links TRBV11-2 to TRBJ2-7, with 10 bases identical to TRBD1. V lost 5 bases and J lost 4; bases outside the gene matches: 5. The CDR3 length is 14 residues. The germline CDR1 and CDR2 sequences are SGHAT and FQNNGV. The CDR3: CASSLGTGVYEQYF. CDR3 nucleotides: TGTGCCAGCAGCCTCGGGACAGGGGTGTACGAGCAGTACTTC.

The CDR3 loop is CASSPGQNNQPQHF. DNA of the CDR3: TGTGCCTCCTCCCCTGGGCAGAACAATCAGCCCCAGCATTTT. The chain employs TRBV30 and TRBJ1-5; D unresolved. Trimming shortened V by 7 bases and J by 3 bases, and 16 bases separated the two germline ends. The CDR3 sequence is 14 residues long. CDR1 and CDR2 (germline): GTSNPN, SVGIG (reference sequence).

This CDR3 reads CASSLVRGSNQPQHF. The CDR3 DNA reads TGTGCCAGCAGCTTAGTCCGGGGGAGCAATCAGCCCCAGCATTTT. The gene calls are TRBV7-2 and TRBJ1-5; tentative D call: TRBD1 (5 bases). CDR1 is SGHTA and CDR2 is FQGNSA in the germline V gene. The CDR3 has 15 residues. Trimming stripped 1 base from V and 1 base from J, with 8 bases between.

The chain links TRBV9 to TRBJ2-1, with 8 bases matching TRBD2. The CDR3 has 19 amino acids. The J segment lost 2 bases and the V segment lost 4 bases, leaving 17 bases of the junction unmatched. Germline CDR1 and CDR2: SGDLS and YYNGEE. The CDR3 sequence: CASSPRASGGTATYNEQFF. The CDR3 DNA is TGTGCCAGCAGCCCCCGGGCCAGCGGGGGAACCGCCACCTACAATGAGCAGTTCTTC.

The chain links TRBV18 to TRBJ1-4, with D unresolved. The CDR3 has 13 amino acids. The V gene lost 5 bases and the J gene lost 7 bases, with 11 bases spanning the gap. The germline CDR1 and CDR2 sequences are KGHSH and LQKENI. The DNA of the CDR3 is TGTGCCAGCTCATCGAAAGGAGGTGAAAAACTGTTTTTT. As protein: CASSSKGGEKLFF.

The rearrangement uses TRBV7-3 and TRBJ2-1, with 7 bases lining up with TRBD2. Losses at the gene ends were 1 base for V and 5 bases for J; bases not matched to a gene: 2. Per the germline V gene, CDR1 is SGHTA and CDR2 is FQGTGA. The length of the CDR3 is 14 residues. The CDR3 region is CASSLITSDNEQFF. The DNA for the CDR3 is TGTGCCAGCAGCTTAATCACTAGCGACAATGAGCAGTTCTTC.

The V call is TRBV5-1, the J call TRBJ1-1; TRBD1 might be the D (6 bases). The germline CDR1 and CDR2 sequences are SGHRS and YFSETQ. Trimming removed 3 bases at V and 5 bases at J, with 17 bases between. This CDR3 is built from 15 residues. For the CDR3, the DNA is TGCGCCAGCAGCTCTAAGGGACAATTCGGGACTGAAGCTTTCTTT. This codes for CASSSKGQFGTEAFF.

This rearrangement joins TRBV28 to TRBJ1-1; unclear D gene. CDR1 is MDHEN, CDR2 SYDVKM, per germline. Trimming left V 7 bases short and J 1 base short, with 13 bases between. CDR3 length: 14 amino acids. DNA for the CDR3: TGTGCCAGCACCCAAGTAGGGAGGAACACTGAAGCTTTCTTT. Protein product: CASTQVGRNTEAFF.

J is TRBJ1-1 and V is TRBV5-6; TRBD1 matches 9 bases. The CDR3 runs to 17 residues. Trimming took 4 bases from V and 3 from J; bases not matched to a gene: 13. Germline loops: CDR1 SGHDT, CDR2 YYEEEE. CDR3 nucleotide sequence: TGTGCCAGCAGCAACAGGGGGCAGGGGGGTGCCGACACTGAAGCTTTCTTT. Amino acids: CASSNRGQGGADTEAFF.

The V call is TRBV7-9, the J call TRBJ1-2; weak D call: TRBD1 (6 bases). Germline V gene sequence: CDR1 SEHNR, CDR2 FQNEAQ (reference sequence). CDR3 length: 13 residues. The V end lost 4 bases, the J end lost 4 bases, and 10 bases lay between the germline ends. The CDR3 protein is CASSSDRGYGYTF. For the CDR3, the DNA is TGTGCCAGCAGCTCGGACAGAGGCTATGGCTACACCTTC. Looking up the rest from reference TRBV7-9 and TRBJ1-2 gives the full variable domain: DTGVSQNPRHKITKRGQNVTFRCDPISEHNRLYWYRQTLGQGPEFLTYFQNEAQLEKSRLLSDRFSAERPKGSFSTLEIQRTEQGDSAMYLCASSSDRGYGYTFGSGTRLTVV.

The CDR3 region is CASQMTGQRNEKLFF. The CDR3, as DNA: TGCGCCAGTCAGATGACGGGACAAAGAAATGAAAAACTGTTTTTT. The chain joins TRBV5-1 to TRBJ1-4; maybe TRBD1 (6 bases). The CDR3 sequence is 15 residues long. Germline CDR1 and CDR2: SGHRS and YFSETQ. Trimming pared 8 bases from V and 5 bases from J, leaving 19 bases between. Supplemented by reference TRBV5-1 and TRBJ1-4, the full variable domain reads KAGVTQTPRYLIKTRGQQVTLSCSPISGHRSVSWYQQTPGQGLQFLFEYFSETQRNKGNFPGRFSGRQFSNSRSEMNVSTLELGDSALYLCASQMTGQRNEKLFFGSGTQLSVL.

The CDR3 DNA is TGTGCCAGCAGCCCTAGCGGGGGGGCCAATGAGCAGTTCTTC. Its protein is CASSPSGGANEQFF. V gene TRBV7-3 combines with J gene TRBJ2-1; the match to TRBD2 covers 12 bases. Looked up from germline, CDR1 is SGHTA and CDR2 is FQGTGA. The CDR3 extends over 14 amino acids. The V and J ends lost 5 bases and 6 bases, in that order; junction bases with no gene match: 2.

The chain has TRBV13 and TRBJ2-4, with D possibly TRBD1 on 6 matching bases. This CDR3 spans 14 amino acids. Germline CDR1 and CDR2: PRHDT and FYEKMQ (reference sequence). Trimming left V 5 bases short and J 4 bases short, with 12 bases between. As DNA, the CDR3 is TGTGCCAGCAGCCTCCGGGACAAGAAAAACATTCAGTACTTC. It translates to CASSLRDKKNIQYF.

The chain carries TRBV14 and TRBJ1-2; TRBD1 might be the D (6 bases). The CDR3 consists of 14 residues. CDR1 and CDR2 (germline): SGHDN, FVKESK. V lost 4 bases and J 5 bases, leaving 14 bases between the germline ends. The DNA of the CDR3 is TGTGCCAGCAGCCGGACGCGACAGGATTATGGCTACACCTTC. It codes for CASSRTRQDYGYTF.

This chain joins TRBV19 and TRBJ1-2; D not certain. This CDR3 comprises 12 residues. V lost 5 bases to trimming and J lost 8 bases, with 12 bases between them. Germline V gene data show CDR1 as LNHDA and CDR2 as SQIVND (reference sequence). This CDR3 reads CASSPRTDGYTF. The DNA of the CDR3 is TGTGCCAGTAGTCCTCGAACAGACGGCTACACCTTC.

The V and J genes are TRBV27 and TRBJ2-6; no definite D call. The CDR3 covers 16 residues. Trimming cost V 3 bases and J 4 bases, with 13 bases left between them. Germline lookup yields CDR1 MNHEY and CDR2 SMNVEV (reference sequence). The CDR3 spells CASSFPPVGGANVLTF. The CDR3 DNA reads as TGTGCCAGCAGTTTCCCCCCCGTCGGGGGGGCCAACGTCCTGACTTTC.

The rearrangement links TRBV15 to TRBJ1-2; D remains ambiguous. Germline V gene lookup returns CDR1 LNHNV and CDR2 YYDKDF (reference sequence). V lost 0 bases and J 8 bases, leaving 16 bases between the germline ends. The CDR3 totals 15 residues. CDR3 bases: TGTGCCACCAGCAGAGATCCACGGGGTACCCGCGGCTACACCTTC. The encoded protein is CATSRDPRGTRGYTF.

The rearrangement links TRBV9 to TRBJ2-2, with a possible D match to TRBD1 (5 bases). The CDR3 is made up of 16 amino acids. Per germline, CDR1 SGDLS and CDR2 YYNGEE. Trimming removed 2 bases from V and 4 bases from J, with 15 bases in between. CDR3 sequence reads: CASSVTRGGSTGELFF. The CDR3 DNA reads TGTGCCAGCAGCGTGACAAGGGGCGGAAGCACCGGGGAGCTGTTTTTT.

Comments on this clone: The same CDR3 is also encoded by other DNA sequences in this sample. The chain couples TRBV7-6 to TRBJ2-6; D is undetermined. V was cut by 2 bases and J by 1 base, with 6 bases left in between. Germline V gene data show CDR1 as SGHVS and CDR2 as FNYEAQ. This CDR3 has 15 residues. DNA for the CDR3: TGTGCCAGCAGCTTAAGCCTTTCTGGGGCCAACGTCCTGACTTTC. It encodes CASSLSLSGANVLTF.